The 17 T cell receptor beta chains below were found in one sample sequenced in a study of blood T cell repertoires in COVID-19 (dated by TCRdb to 2018 to 2021). The method behind the library was the immunoSEQ multiplex PCR assay. Entries here come from immuneACCESS through TCRdb and include only in-frame sequences with V and J called. Some clones fail to appear in such tables; in the studies checked, an unresolved V gene covers under half of the shortfall, and the cause of the remainder is unknown. The sample table records some 310,000 clones; 90% of these occur just once. Roughly 2.8% of the sample comes from the top ten. Sequences were obtained from peripheral blood. These receptor sequences come from a young woman with COVID-19, enrolled during active disease.

The chain links TRBV7-8 to TRBJ1-1; 7 bases match TRBD1. This CDR3 contains 15 residues. The germline V gene has CDR1 SGHVS and CDR2 FQNEAQ. V lost 5 bases to trimming and J lost 5 bases; unmatched junction nucleotides: 11. This CDR3 is CASSAGTAMRTEAFF. CDR3 nucleotide sequence: TGTGCCAGCAGCGCGGGGACAGCGATGAGGACTGAAGCTTTCTTT. Using reference TRBV7-8 and TRBJ1-1 for the parts outside the CDR3, the full variable domain is GAGVSQSPRYKVAKRGQDVALRCDPISGHVSLFWYQQALGQGPEFLTYFQNEAQLDKSGLPSDRFFAERPEGSVSTLKIQRTQQEDSAVYLCASSAGTAMRTEAFFGQGTRLTVV.

The chain employs TRBV5-1 and TRBJ1-5; 8 bases fit TRBD1. Germline V lookup: CDR1 SGHRS, CDR2 YFSETQ. The CDR3 extends over 15 amino acids. V lost 4 bases, J lost 4 bases, and 7 bases stayed unmatched. The CDR3 coding sequence is TGCGCCAGCAGCCCGACAGGGGCCCTAAATCAGCCCCAGCATTTT. This encodes CASSPTGALNQPQHF.

This sequence joins TRBV5-1 and TRBJ2-1, with D possibly being TRBD1 (5 bases). Germline CDR1 is SGHRS and CDR2 is YFSETQ. This CDR3 region has 15 residues. V lost 2 bases and J lost 4, with 13 bases in between. The CDR3 nucleotides read TGCGCCAGCAGCTTACGATTAAGGGGTTACAATGAGCAGTTCTTC. The encoded protein is CASSLRLRGYNEQFF.

CDR3 DNA: TGTGCCAGTAGTATAGAAGGGGTTCGACAGGGGCCGTTTTCCTACGAGCAGTACTTC. It codes for CASSIEGVRQGPFSYEQYF. The chain is built from TRBV19 and TRBJ2-7, with 8 bases identical to TRBD1. J lost 1 base, V lost 0 bases, and 14 bases had no gene match. The CDR3 has 19 residues. The germline gives CDR1 LNHDA, CDR2 SQIVND (reference sequence).

V and J are TRBV27 and TRBJ2-1; 9 bases agree with TRBD1. Germline V gene sequence: CDR1 MNHEY, CDR2 SMNVEV (reference sequence). Unmatched junction bases numbered 7, after V lost 4 bases and J lost 9 bases. This CDR3 region has 14 residues. CDR3 DNA: TGTGCCAGCAGTTCCGGGACAGGGTTAACTGAGCAGTTCTTC. The encoded protein is CASSSGTGLTEQFF.

This clone was picked up a small number of times. This chain connects TRBV27 to TRBJ2-1; D is unclear. The CDR3 runs to 13 residues. Germline-derived CDR1 and CDR2 are MNHEY and SMNVEV (reference sequence). Trimming took off 5 bases at V and 4 bases at J, with 9 bases between the two ends. CDR3 residues: CASSPPGYNEQFF. The CDR3, as DNA: TGTGCCAGCAGTCCCCCCGGGTACAATGAGCAGTTCTTC.

V and J are TRBV29-1 and TRBJ1-2, with a possible D match to TRBD1 (5 bases). Germline V lookup: CDR1 SQVTM, CDR2 ANQGSEA. The CDR3 spans 13 residues. Trimming stripped 7 bases from V and 2 bases from J, with 14 bases between. This CDR3 is CSALLGQNYGYTF. The CDR3 DNA reads TGCAGCGCCCTACTGGGGCAGAACTATGGCTACACCTTC.

The V call is TRBV2, the J call TRBJ2-2; perhaps TRBD2 as D (5 bases). This CDR3 spans 14 amino acids. V shed 3 bases and J shed 0 bases, with 5 bases lying between them. Germline V CDR1 and CDR2: SNHLY, FYNNEI. The DNA of the CDR3 is TGTGCCAGCAGTGAGGGAGCGAACACCGGGGAGCTGTTTTTT. It is translated as CASSEGANTGELFF.

The rearrangement joins TRBV7-9 to TRBJ2-1, with 11 bases that match TRBD2. Unmatched junction bases numbered 8, after V lost 6 bases and J lost 1 base. Germline V lookup: CDR1 SEHNR, CDR2 FQNEAQ (reference sequence). The CDR3 is 17 residues long. CDR3 loop: CASRAGTSGASYNEQFF. The CDR3, as DNA: TGTGCCAGCAGGGCCGGGACTAGCGGAGCGTCCTACAATGAGCAGTTCTTC.

This clone was detected a few times. This chain connects TRBV28 to TRBJ1-5, with D perhaps matching TRBD1 (6 bases). Trimming cost V 6 bases and J 9 bases, with 15 bases left between them. CDR3 length: 13 residues. Germline assignment: CDR1 MDHEN and CDR2 SYDVKM. The CDR3 region has the DNA TGTGCCAGCAGACGACAGGCCGGTGGGCCCCAGCATTTT. It yields the protein CASRRQAGGPQHF.

This clone is a singleton in its sample. The chain recombines TRBV7-8 with TRBJ2-5; TRBD2 might be the D (6 bases). V gave up 8 bases and J gave up 1 base, with 14 bases separating them. The CDR3 contains 14 residues. Germline V gene sequence: CDR1 SGHVS, CDR2 FQNEAQ. The CDR3 coding sequence is TGTGCCAGCCGAATCCCGGGACTCCAAGAGACCCAGTACTTC. As protein: CASRIPGLQETQYF.

The rearrangement links TRBV6-1 to TRBJ1-1; D may be TRBD1 (5 bases). This CDR3 region has 14 residues. Germline CDR1 and CDR2: MNHNS and SASEGT. The germline V and J ends were trimmed by 1 base and 1 base, with 7 bases remaining between them. CDR3 sequence (DNA): TGTGCCAGCAGTGAAGGACAGAAGAACACTGAAGCTTTCTTT. Its translation is CASSEGQKNTEAFF.

CDR3 in amino acids: CASMGGQFYGYTF. As DNA, the CDR3 is TGTGCCAGCATGGGGGGACAGTTCTATGGCTACACCTTC. This chain connects TRBV28 to TRBJ1-2, with 7 bases that match TRBD1. CDR1 is MDHEN and CDR2 is SYDVKM in the germline V gene. Trimming at V came to 7 bases and at J to 4 bases, leaving 6 bases not matched to a gene. This CDR3 contains 13 residues.

V and J are TRBV5-1 and TRBJ2-2; 8 bases map to TRBD1. J gave up 6 bases and V 4 bases, and 5 bases lay outside the gene matches. Germline V lookup: CDR1 SGHRS, CDR2 YFSETQ. The CDR3 extends over 14 amino acids. CDR3 residues: CASSHDRGAGELFF. The DNA for the CDR3 is TGCGCCAGCAGCCATGACAGGGGAGCCGGGGAGCTGTTTTTT.

CDR3 DNA sequence: TGTGCCAGCAGTTTATCTAGGTCCCCGGGACAATCAGACTATGGCTACACCTTC. It specifies CASSLSRSPGQSDYGYTF. This chain uses TRBV27 with TRBJ1-2; tentative D call: TRBD1 (6 bases). The CDR3 contains 18 residues. The V end was cut by 0 bases, the J end by 3 bases, with 20 bases between. Germline lookup yields CDR1 MNHEY and CDR2 SMNVEV (reference sequence).

This chain links TRBV7-9 with TRBJ1-2, with D possibly TRBD1 on 6 matching bases. V lost 5 bases to trimming and J lost 1 base, with 20 bases between them. Germline CDR1 is SEHNR and CDR2 is FQNEAQ (reference sequence). The CDR3 covers 17 residues. The CDR3 DNA reads TGTGCCAGCAGCCCGCCTCTCGGACAGCAAGATAACTATGGCTACACCTTC. Its protein is CASSPPLGQQDNYGYTF. Using reference TRBV7-9 and TRBJ1-2 for the parts outside the CDR3, the full variable domain is DTGVSQNPRHKITKRGQNVTFRCDPISEHNRLYWYRQTLGQGPEFLTYFQNEAQLEKSRLLSDRFSAERPKGSFSTLEIQRTEQGDSAMYLCASSPPLGQQDNYGYTFGSGTRLTVV.

The chain recombines TRBV27 with TRBJ1-1; 8 positions agree with TRBD1. The germline gives CDR1 MNHEY, CDR2 SMNVEV (reference sequence). V shed 5 bases and J 4 bases; nucleotides not matched to a gene: 15. This CDR3 region has 17 residues. The CDR3 sequence: CASSPSDRGWATTEAFF. The DNA for the CDR3 is TGTGCCAGCAGTCCCTCAGACAGGGGATGGGCCACCACTGAAGCTTTCTTT.